A single sample is the source of the 20 T cell receptor beta chains below, sequenced in a study of blood T cell repertoires in COVID-19. Clones were sequenced by immunoSEQ multiplex PCR, and TCRdb holds only the in-frame ones, with some missing. The sample holds about 150,000 clones, just under 85% seen once. The sample comprised peripheral blood. These receptors came from a woman aged 60-70 years with acute or convalescent COVID-19.

The V call is TRBV2, the J call TRBJ2-1; TRBD2 agrees at 12 bases. The ends lost 7 bases at V and 0 bases at J; junction bases unmatched: 7. This CDR3 contains 17 residues. CDR1 and CDR2 from the germline V gene are SNHLY and FYNNEI. The DNA for the CDR3 is TGTGCCAGCACCGGACTAGCGGGGATACACTCCTACAATGAGCAGTTCTTC. It translates to CASTGLAGIHSYNEQFF.

This clone came up once. In DNA, the CDR3 is TGTGCCAGCAGTCTTCAGGGGAGCACTGAAGCTTTCTTT. Encoded protein: CASSLQGSTEAFF. V usage is TRBV12-3 or TRBV12-4 and J usage is TRBJ1-1; D is possibly TRBD1 (6 bases). The CDR3 consists of 13 residues. V lost 5 bases, J lost 4 bases, and 11 bases lay in between.

This chain connects TRBV23-1 to TRBJ1-2, with no clear D. TRBV23-1 is designated an ORF whose function remains uncertain. This CDR3 region has 12 residues. Trimming shortened V by 6 bases and J by 4 bases, and 9 bases separated the two germline ends. The CDR3 DNA is TGCGCCAGCAGCGCTTCGGTCTATGGCTACACCTTC. Protein: CASSASVYGYTF.

A single count supports this clone. The rearrangement joins TRBV21-1 to TRBJ2-7; the D call of TRBD1 is as the table states it, not checked on the DNA. TRBV21-1 is assigned pseudogene status. The CDR3 has 15 amino acids. The CDR3 reads CASSNLVGISYEQYF. The CDR3 region has the DNA TGTGCCAGCAGCAATTTAGTGGGCATCTCCTACGAGCAGTACTTC.

The chain couples TRBV6-5 to TRBJ2-5; D might be TRBD1 (6 bases). V dropped 6 bases and J dropped 5 bases, with 13 bases sitting between them. The CDR3 loop spans 13 amino acids. Per germline, CDR1 MNHEY and CDR2 SVGAGI. Here the CDR3 DNA reads TGTGCCAGCAGGGCAACAGGGCTGGAGACCCAGTACTTC. It is translated as CASRATGLETQYF.

This chain connects TRBV3-1 (or the pseudogene TRBV3-2) to TRBJ1-2; TRBD1 matches at 7 bases. The germline gives CDR1 LGHDT, CDR2 YNNKEL (reference sequence). The CDR3 covers 12 residues. Trimming cost V 8 bases and J 8 bases; bases outside gene matches: 8. CDR3 in amino acids: CASRYGGQGYTF. The CDR3 DNA reads as TGTGCCAGCCGTTATGGGGGACAGGGCTACACCTTC.

This sequence joins TRBV6-5 and TRBJ1-1; D uncertain. Germline-derived CDR1 and CDR2 are MNHEY and SVGAGI. V lost 0 bases, J lost 4 bases, and 15 bases lay in between. This CDR3 spans 16 amino acids. In nucleotides, the CDR3 is TGTGCCAGCAGTTACTCTAGGATCGCCGCGGGCACTGAAGCTTTCTTT. Encoded protein: CASSYSRIAAGTEAFF.

The chain carries TRBV7-9 and TRBJ2-5; 7 bases line up with TRBD1. The CDR3 spans 15 residues. Germline V gene sequence: CDR1 SEHNR, CDR2 FQNEAQ (reference sequence). V shed 5 bases and J 3 bases; nucleotides not matched to a gene: 9. CDR3 bases: TGTGCCAGCAGCCGAAGACTTGGACAGGAAGAGACCCAGTACTTC. Protein sequence: CASSRRLGQEETQYF.

V and J are TRBV7-6 and TRBJ1-5; 8 bases map to TRBD1. The CDR3 covers 14 residues. Trimming at V came to 5 bases and at J to 11 bases, leaving 11 bases not matched to a gene. CDR1 is SGHVS and CDR2 is FNYEAQ in the germline V gene. The CDR3 bases are TGTGCCAGCAGCCCCATGGGGGAACAGGGGGCCCAGCATTTT. It translates to CASSPMGEQGAQHF.

The J gene is TRBJ1-1, the V gene TRBV3-1 (or the pseudogene TRBV3-2); 9 bases line up with TRBD1. J was trimmed by 11 bases and V by 1 base; bases with no gene match: 11. Germline V gene lookup returns CDR1 LGHDT and CDR2 YNNKEL (reference sequence). This CDR3 has 15 amino acids. CDR3 DNA: TGTGCCAGCAGCCAAGCAGCGGGAGGGGACAGGGACGCTTTCTTT. Residues: CASSQAAGGDRDAFF.

For the CDR3, the DNA is TGTGCCAGCAGTTACCCTGGGACAGTAAACACTGAAGCTTTCTTT. It codes for CASSYPGTVNTEAFF. This sequence joins TRBV6-6 and TRBJ1-1, with TRBD1 matching 7 bases. V was clipped by 2 bases and J by 2 bases; unmatched bases: 5. Germline CDR1 reads MNHNY; CDR2 reads SVGAGI (reference sequence). The CDR3 covers 15 residues.

The chain is built from TRBV7-6 and TRBJ1-1; TRBD1 might be the D (6 bases). Between the trimmed V and J ends, which lost 5 bases and 10 bases, there was a span of 17 bases. The CDR3 runs to 13 residues. Germline V gives CDR1 SGHVS, CDR2 FNYEAQ. The CDR3 reads CASSDGQLQGAFF. CDR3 in DNA: TGTGCCAGCAGCGATGGACAGCTTCAGGGAGCTTTCTTT.

The rearrangement links TRBV3-1 (or the pseudogene TRBV3-2) to TRBJ1-6, with a tentative D call TRBD1 (5 bases). This CDR3 comprises 17 residues. The V and J ends lost 0 bases and 6 bases respectively, with 15 bases between them. Germline CDR1 and CDR2: LGHDT and YNNKEL (reference sequence). The CDR3 is CASSQDRWGAGNSPLHF. The CDR3 nucleotides are TGTGCCAGCAGCCAAGATAGATGGGGCGCAGGTAATTCACCCCTCCACTTT.

This sequence joins TRBV2 and TRBJ1-2, with 11 bases aligning to TRBD1. The length of the CDR3 is 13 residues. Looked up from germline, CDR1 is SNHLY and CDR2 is FYNNEI. The J segment lost 8 bases and the V segment lost 6 bases, leaving 5 bases of the junction unmatched. DNA of the CDR3: TGTGCCAGCAGGTCGGACAGGGGGCTAGGCTACACCTTC. Amino acids: CASRSDRGLGYTF.

This clone was recorded once. The gene calls are TRBV19 and TRBJ1-6; D unresolved. The CDR3 runs 16 residues. V was clipped by 7 bases and J by 0 bases, with 13 bases between them. Per the germline V gene, CDR1 is LNHDA and CDR2 is SQIVND (reference sequence). The CDR3 loop reads CASTNSLSSYNSPLHF. In nucleotides, the CDR3 is TGTGCCAGTACAAACAGCCTGAGCTCCTATAATTCACCCCTCCACTTT.

The V gene is TRBV6-6, the J gene TRBJ2-7; D may be TRBD2 (6 bases). Germline V lookup: CDR1 MNHNY, CDR2 SVGAGI (reference sequence). V lost 7 bases and J 6 bases, leaving 19 bases between the germline ends. The CDR3 totals 14 residues. As DNA, the CDR3 is TGTGCCAGCACCTCGGACGGTCTCGGGGGCGAGCAGTACTTC. It encodes CASTSDGLGGEQYF.

The rearrangement links TRBV28 to TRBJ2-7; 8 bases match TRBD2. The V segment lost 3 bases and the J segment 1 base; nucleotides outside the gene matches: 5. CDR3 size: 15 residues. Germline V lookup: CDR1 MDHEN, CDR2 SYDVKM. CDR3 residues: CASSFGGEASYEQYF. CDR3 coding DNA: TGTGCCAGCAGTTTCGGGGGGGAGGCTTCCTACGAGCAGTACTTC.

V usage is TRBV6-4 and J usage is TRBJ2-1; 9 bases are shared with TRBD1. With 3 bases clipped from V and 6 bases from J, the junction kept 3 bases outside the gene matches. This CDR3 is 14 amino acids long. Germline lookup yields CDR1 MRHNA and CDR2 SNTAGT. The CDR3 is CASSEQGAPNEQFF. The CDR3 DNA is TGTGCCAGCAGTGAACAGGGGGCCCCCAATGAGCAGTTCTTC.

The V gene is TRBV27, the J gene TRBJ1-3, with a possible D match to TRBD1 (5 bases). This CDR3 has 15 residues. The V and J ends lost 6 bases and 0 bases respectively, with 12 bases between them. The germline V gene encodes CDR1 MNHEY and CDR2 SMNVEV (reference sequence). The chain's CDR3 is CASRRDSSSGNTIYF. The DNA for the CDR3 is TGTGCCAGCAGGCGTGACAGCTCCTCTGGAAACACCATATATTTT.

The chain employs TRBV19 and TRBJ2-2; tentative D call: TRBD1 (6 bases). Between the trimmed V and J ends, which lost 7 bases and 0 bases, there was a span of 9 bases. Germline V gene sequence: CDR1 LNHDA, CDR2 SQIVND (reference sequence). CDR3 length: 14 residues. The CDR3 bases are TGTGCCAGTACGGGGACAACGAACACCGGGGAGCTGTTTTTT. Its protein is CASTGTTNTGELFF.